The 21 T cell receptor beta chains below come from one sample, sequenced in a study of shared T cell receptors in the human thymus. Here immunoSEQ multiplex PCR was the method, and the copy in TCRdb shows in-frame clones only, minus some. The sample consists of 700,000 or so clones, 70% to 90% of them appearing once. This same sample was also part of a study on human thymus T cells.

Sample: thymocytes. Receptors originate from a girl less than two years old with a congenital heart defect.

The gene calls are TRBV19 and TRBJ2-1, with 9 bases matching TRBD1. With V trimmed by 7 bases and J by 7 bases, 14 bases remained unmatched. Germline V gives CDR1 LNHDA, CDR2 SQIVND (reference sequence). The CDR3 consists of 16 residues. The CDR3 coding sequence is TGTGCCAGTAAGGCGTCCCCCGGGACAGGGTGGAATGAGCAGTTCTTC. It yields the protein CASKASPGTGWNEQFF.

V is TRBV28 and J is TRBJ2-3, with 8 bases lining up with TRBD1. The length of the CDR3 is 17 residues. Germline V gene sequence: CDR1 MDHEN, CDR2 SYDVKM. Trimming took 7 bases from V and 3 from J; bases not matched to a gene: 15. DNA for the CDR3: TGTGCCAGCACAAGTTGGCGGACAGGGAGCCCAACAGATACGCAGTATTTT. Its protein is CASTSWRTGSPTDTQYF.

The sample holds one count of this clone. V is TRBV5-1 and J is TRBJ2-3; D possibly corresponds to TRBD1 (6 bases). Trimming took off 1 base at V and 0 bases at J, with 12 bases between the two ends. This CDR3 has 16 residues. The germline V gene has CDR1 SGHRS and CDR2 YFSETQ. The CDR3 loop is CASSLLWTASTDTQYF. The CDR3 coding sequence is TGCGCCAGCAGCTTGCTCTGGACAGCTAGCACAGATACGCAGTATTTT.

The chain uses TRBV19 and TRBJ1-2, with D possibly matching TRBD1 (5 bases). Deletions cut 7 bases from V and 6 bases from J, with 15 bases between. Germline lookup yields CDR1 LNHDA and CDR2 SQIVND (reference sequence). This CDR3 is 13 amino acids long. The CDR3 loop reads CASKRGRVDGYTF. CDR3 coding DNA: TGTGCCAGTAAAAGGGGTAGGGTAGATGGCTACACCTTC.

The CDR3 sequence is CASSPPTRVGGYTF. CDR3 nucleotides: TGTGCCAGCAGCCCCCCAACGAGGGTAGGGGGCTACACCTTC. The rearrangement links TRBV6-5 to TRBJ1-2, with D unresolved. The V end was cut by 6 bases, the J end by 8 bases, with 19 bases between. CDR3 length: 14 residues. The germline V gene has CDR1 MNHEY and CDR2 SVGAGI.

The chain recombines TRBV2 with TRBJ1-4; perhaps TRBD1 as D (6 bases). The V end was cut by 5 bases, the J end by 4 bases, with 14 bases between. CDR1 SNHLY and CDR2 FYNNEI come from the germline V gene. The length of the CDR3 is 15 residues. The CDR3 loop is CASSLQTGRNEKLFF. The CDR3 coding sequence is TGTGCCAGCAGTCTCCAGACAGGTCGTAATGAAAAACTGTTTTTT.

The chain links TRBV13 to TRBJ2-1, with 10 positions matching TRBD2. Germline V CDR1 and CDR2: PRHDT, FYEKMQ (reference sequence). With V trimmed by 5 bases and J by 10 bases, 8 bases remained unmatched. There are 14 residues in the CDR3. The CDR3 is CASSPGLAVEEQFF. In DNA, the CDR3 is TGTGCCAGCAGCCCCGGACTAGCGGTGGAAGAGCAGTTCTTC.

V and J are TRBV5-1 and TRBJ1-2; 10 bases fit TRBD1. With V trimmed by 4 bases and J by 6 bases, 9 bases remained unmatched. Germline lookup yields CDR1 SGHRS and CDR2 YFSETQ. The CDR3 spans 15 residues. CDR3 sequence reads: CASSLRTGGGDGYTF. The DNA of the CDR3 is TGCGCCAGCAGCCTTCGGACAGGGGGAGGCGATGGCTACACCTTC.

The chain couples TRBV25-1 to TRBJ2-5, with 7 bases identical to TRBD1. The V segment lost 8 bases and the J segment 2 bases; nucleotides outside the gene matches: 20. The CDR3 consists of 18 residues. Germline V CDR1 and CDR2: MGHDK, SYGVNS. CDR3 region: CASGYRGFGLRIQETQYF. Here the CDR3 DNA reads TGTGCCAGCGGATACAGGGGATTCGGTCTCCGAATTCAAGAGACCCAGTACTTC.

The CDR3 bases are TGCGCCAGCAGCCAAGATTCGGGGACAGATATATACGAGCAGTACTTC. Translation gives CASSQDSGTDIYEQYF. The V and J genes are TRBV4-3 and TRBJ2-7; 7 bases line up with TRBD1. Trimming cost V 0 bases and J 4 bases; bases outside gene matches: 9. The germline CDR1 and CDR2 sequences are LGHNA and YSLEER. This CDR3 has 16 residues.

The chain carries TRBV12-5 and TRBJ1-4; D perhaps matches TRBD1 (5 bases). Germline V gene lookup returns CDR1 LGHNT and CDR2 FRNRAP. This CDR3 has 15 amino acids. Trimming took 7 bases from V and 6 from J, leaving 18 bases between them. The CDR3 DNA reads TGTGCTAGTGCCCCGCCCGACACAGGCCATGAAAAACTGTTTTTT. This gives the protein CASAPPDTGHEKLFF. The full variable domain, rest sourced from reference TRBV12-5 and TRBJ1-4, is DARVTQTPRHKVTEMGQEVTMRCQPILGHNTVFWYRQTMMQGLELLAYFRNRAPLDDSGMPKDRFSAEMPDATLATLKIQPSEPRDSAVYFCASAPPDTGHEKLFFGSGTQLSVL.

The DNA of the CDR3 is TGTGCCATCAGTGAGGGCGGCTACTATGGCTACACCTTC. Encoded protein: CAISEGGYYGYTF. V usage is TRBV10-3 and J usage is TRBJ1-2, with D unclear. The CDR3 is 13 amino acids. V lost 2 bases to trimming and J lost 3 bases, with 7 bases between them. Germline CDR1 is ENHRY and CDR2 is SYGVKD.

The chain recombines TRBV14 with TRBJ2-7; 7 nucleotides match TRBD1. This CDR3 contains 15 residues. From germline, CDR1 is SGHDN and CDR2 FVKESK. V lost 4 bases and J lost 1; bases outside the gene matches: 7. The CDR3 region has the DNA TGTGCCAGCAGCCCAGGACAGGCCTGGTCCTACGAGCAGTACTTC. Translation: CASSPGQAWSYEQYF.

The chain is built from TRBV2 and TRBJ1-4; TRBD1 might be the D (5 bases). The CDR3 covers 23 residues. Germline CDR1 and CDR2: SNHLY and FYNNEI. The V and J ends lost 0 bases and 1 base respectively, with 30 bases between them. The CDR3 DNA reads TGTGCCAGCAGTGAAGCCCTTAGACCACCATCTTTACAGGTGGATATAACTAATGAAAAACTGTTTTTT. This translates into CASSEALRPPSLQVDITNEKLFF.

The chain carries TRBV5-5 and TRBJ1-2; D is unresolved. V was clipped by 1 base and J by 1 base, with 8 bases between them. Per germline, CDR1 SGHKS and CDR2 YYEKEE (reference sequence). This CDR3 has 14 residues. CDR3 coding DNA: TGTGCCAGCAGCTTGTATCTAGTTAACTATGGCTACACCTTC. It translates to CASSLYLVNYGYTF.

The chain combines TRBV5-8 with TRBJ1-5; 10 positions agree with TRBD1. J gave up 1 base and V 4 bases, and 14 bases lay outside the gene matches. CDR3 size: 19 residues. Germline lookup yields CDR1 SGHTS and CDR2 YDEGEE. CDR3 loop: CASSRSGTGDGRSNQPQHF. Written as DNA, the CDR3 is TGTGCCAGCAGCCGTTCCGGGACAGGGGACGGGCGAAGCAATCAGCCCCAGCATTTT.

The chain joins TRBV4-1 to TRBJ1-1, with D perhaps matching TRBD1 (6 bases). There are 14 residues in the CDR3. Germline CDR1 is MGHRA and CDR2 is YSYEKL. Trimming stripped 0 bases from V and 7 bases from J, with 12 bases between. For the CDR3, the DNA is TGCGCCAGCAGCCAAGATCCCAGGGGCAATGAAGCTTTCTTT. Protein: CASSQDPRGNEAFF.

The chain joins TRBV12-5 to TRBJ2-3; 9 bases agree with TRBD1. Germline-derived CDR1 and CDR2 are LGHNT and FRNRAP. V gave up 1 base and J gave up 3 bases; unmatched junction bases: 8. The CDR3 loop spans 17 amino acids. The CDR3 coding sequence is TGTGCTAGTGGTTTGGCGAAACGGGACAGGGAAACAGATACGCAGTATTTT. It is translated as CASGLAKRDRETDTQYF.

This chain links TRBV5-4 with TRBJ2-7, with D tentatively TRBD2 (6 bases). The CDR3 has 14 residues. V dropped 1 base and J dropped 6 bases, with 14 bases sitting between them. Germline V gene sequence: CDR1 SGHNT, CDR2 YYREEE (reference sequence). The CDR3 nucleotides read TGTGCCAGCAGCTTGTATTATCGGGGAGGCGAGCAGTACTTC. Translated, it gives CASSLYYRGGEQYF.

This chain connects TRBV18 to TRBJ1-6; D call uncertain. From germline, CDR1 is KGHSH and CDR2 LQKENI. Between the trimmed V and J ends, which lost 6 bases and 8 bases, there was a span of 11 bases. This CDR3 is built from 13 residues. This CDR3 is CASSPGSYSPLHF. In DNA form, the CDR3 reads TGTGCCAGCTCGCCGGGTTCATATTCACCCCTCCACTTT.

The chain is built from TRBV7-2 and TRBJ1-1, with D possibly being TRBD1 (6 bases). This CDR3 region has 16 residues. With 5 bases removed from V and 5 bases from J, the gap between germline ends came to 21 bases. Germline V CDR1 and CDR2: SGHTA, FQGNSA. CDR3 protein: CASSHIRLTGKTEAFF. DNA for the CDR3: TGTGCCAGCAGCCATATACGCTTAACAGGGAAAACTGAAGCTTTCTTT.